This T cell receptor beta chain was captured in a study of OX40 agonist ivuxolimab in advanced cancers. Study-level background: At doses from 0.01 to 10 mg/kg, patients were given intravenous ivuxolimab every 2 weeks. The dose-escalation cohort was about 86% male, with a mean age of around 60 years, ranging roughly 23 to 85. Study-wide findings and caveats: Also present in some nonresponders was a low level of normalized T-cell clonal expansion.

Trimming left V 4 bases short and J 8 bases short, with 15 bases between. The CDR3 extends over 13 amino acids. CDR1 SGHRS and CDR2 YFSETQ come from the germline V gene. To note about this clone: No antigen is known for it.

Method: immunoSEQ multiplex PCR; TCRdb's copy keeps in-frame clones and lacks some. This table has fewer than 55,000 clones, about 85% appearing once. This clonotype was sampled from an adult with an advanced solid tumor such as melanoma, head and neck, liver or kidney cancer. The rearrangement links TRBV5-1 to TRBJ1-1, with D unclear. The sequencing here drew on CD4+ or CD8+ T cells sorted from blood, taken in a trial of the OX40 agonist ivuxolimab. This chain's CDR3 is CASSRGGNSEAFF. The CDR3 nucleotides read TGCGCCAGCAGCCGTGGCGGAAATTCAGAAGCTTTCTTT.